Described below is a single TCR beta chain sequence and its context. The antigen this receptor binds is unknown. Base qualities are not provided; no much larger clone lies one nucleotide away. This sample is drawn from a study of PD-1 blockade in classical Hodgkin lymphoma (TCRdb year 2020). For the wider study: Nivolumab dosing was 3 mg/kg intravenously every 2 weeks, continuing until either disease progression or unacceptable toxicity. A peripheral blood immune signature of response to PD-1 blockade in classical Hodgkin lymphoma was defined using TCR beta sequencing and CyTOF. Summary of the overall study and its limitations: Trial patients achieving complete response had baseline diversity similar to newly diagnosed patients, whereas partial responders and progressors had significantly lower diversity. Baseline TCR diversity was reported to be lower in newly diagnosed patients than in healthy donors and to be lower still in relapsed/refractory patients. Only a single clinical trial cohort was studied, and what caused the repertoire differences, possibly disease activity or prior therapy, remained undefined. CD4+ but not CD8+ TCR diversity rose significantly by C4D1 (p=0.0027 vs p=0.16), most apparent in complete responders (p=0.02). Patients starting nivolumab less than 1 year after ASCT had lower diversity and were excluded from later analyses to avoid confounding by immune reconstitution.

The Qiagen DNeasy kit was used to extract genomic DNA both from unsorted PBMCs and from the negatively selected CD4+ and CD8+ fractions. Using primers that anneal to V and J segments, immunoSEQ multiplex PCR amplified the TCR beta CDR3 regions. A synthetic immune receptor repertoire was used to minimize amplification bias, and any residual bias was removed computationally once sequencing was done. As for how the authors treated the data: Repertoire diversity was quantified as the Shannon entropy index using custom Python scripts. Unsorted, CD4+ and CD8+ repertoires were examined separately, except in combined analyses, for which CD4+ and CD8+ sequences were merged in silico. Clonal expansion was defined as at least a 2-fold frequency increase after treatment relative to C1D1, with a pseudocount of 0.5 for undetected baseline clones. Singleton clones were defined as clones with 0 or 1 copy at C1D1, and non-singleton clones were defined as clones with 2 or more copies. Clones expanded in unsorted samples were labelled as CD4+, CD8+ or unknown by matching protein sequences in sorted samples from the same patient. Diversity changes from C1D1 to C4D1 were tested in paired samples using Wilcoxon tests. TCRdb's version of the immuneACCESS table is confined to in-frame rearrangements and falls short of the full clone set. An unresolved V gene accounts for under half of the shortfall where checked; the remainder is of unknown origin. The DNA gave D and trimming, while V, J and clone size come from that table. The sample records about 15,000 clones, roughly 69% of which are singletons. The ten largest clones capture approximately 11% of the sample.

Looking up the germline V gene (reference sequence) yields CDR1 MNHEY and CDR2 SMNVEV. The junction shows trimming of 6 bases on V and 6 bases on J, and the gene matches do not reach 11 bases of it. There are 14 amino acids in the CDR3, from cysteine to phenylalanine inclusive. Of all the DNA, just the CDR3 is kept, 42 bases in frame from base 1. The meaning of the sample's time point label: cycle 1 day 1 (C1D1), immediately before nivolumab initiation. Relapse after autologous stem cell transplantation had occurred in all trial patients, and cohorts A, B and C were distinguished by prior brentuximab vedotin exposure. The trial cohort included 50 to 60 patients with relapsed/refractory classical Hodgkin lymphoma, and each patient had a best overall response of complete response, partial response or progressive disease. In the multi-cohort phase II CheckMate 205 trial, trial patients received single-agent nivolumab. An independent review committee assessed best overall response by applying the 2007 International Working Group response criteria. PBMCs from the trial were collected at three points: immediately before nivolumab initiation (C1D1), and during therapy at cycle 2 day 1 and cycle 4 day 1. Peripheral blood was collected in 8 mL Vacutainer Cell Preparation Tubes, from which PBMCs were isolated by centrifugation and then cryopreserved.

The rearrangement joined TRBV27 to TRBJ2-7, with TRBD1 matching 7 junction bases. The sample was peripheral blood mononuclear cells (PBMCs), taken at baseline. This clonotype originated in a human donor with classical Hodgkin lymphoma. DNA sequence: TGTGCCAGCAGCCCCAAGGGGGCCCTCGGCGAGCAGTACTTC. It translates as CASSPKGALGEQYF.